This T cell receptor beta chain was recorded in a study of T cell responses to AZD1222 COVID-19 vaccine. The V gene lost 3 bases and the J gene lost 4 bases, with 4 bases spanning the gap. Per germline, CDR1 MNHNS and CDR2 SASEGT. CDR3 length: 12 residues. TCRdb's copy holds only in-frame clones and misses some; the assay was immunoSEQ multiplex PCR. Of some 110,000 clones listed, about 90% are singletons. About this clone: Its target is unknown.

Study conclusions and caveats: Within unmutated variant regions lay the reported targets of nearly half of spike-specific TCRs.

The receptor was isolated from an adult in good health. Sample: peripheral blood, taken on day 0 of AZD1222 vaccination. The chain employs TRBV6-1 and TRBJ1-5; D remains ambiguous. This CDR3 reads CASSDSNQPQHF. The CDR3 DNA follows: TGTGCCAGCAGTGACAGTAATCAGCCCCAGCATTTT.